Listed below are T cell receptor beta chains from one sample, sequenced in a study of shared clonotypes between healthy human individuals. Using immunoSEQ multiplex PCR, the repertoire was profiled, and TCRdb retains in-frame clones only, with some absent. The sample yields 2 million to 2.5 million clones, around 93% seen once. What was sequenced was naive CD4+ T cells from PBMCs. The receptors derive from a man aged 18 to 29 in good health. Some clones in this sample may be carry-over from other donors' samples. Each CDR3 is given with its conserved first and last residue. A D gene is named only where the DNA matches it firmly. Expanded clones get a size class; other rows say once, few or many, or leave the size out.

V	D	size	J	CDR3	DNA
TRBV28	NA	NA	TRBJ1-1	CASSLSMAAFF	TGTGCCAGCAGTTTATCTATGGCAGCTTTCTTT
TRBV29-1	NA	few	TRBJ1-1	CSGGLGLNTEAFF	TGCAGCGGGGGCCTCGGACTGAACACTGAAGCTTTCTTT
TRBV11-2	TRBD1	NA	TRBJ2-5	CASSPQGVRAETQYF	TGTGCCAGCAGCCCCCAGGGGGTGCGGGCAGAGACCCAGTACTTC
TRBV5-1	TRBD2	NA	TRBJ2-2	CASSPGGTTGELFF	TGCGCCAGCAGCCCGGGAGGGACGACCGGGGAGCTGTTTTTT
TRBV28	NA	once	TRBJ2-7	CASSPTGQIYEQYF	TGTGCCAGCAGTCCGACGGGTCAGATTTACGAGCAGTACTTC
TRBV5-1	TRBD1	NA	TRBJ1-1	CASSLITGGRTEAFF	TGCGCCAGCAGCTTAATTACAGGGGGCAGAACTGAAGCTTTCTTT
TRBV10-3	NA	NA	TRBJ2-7	CAISPGSAGSYEQYF	TGTGCCATCAGCCCGGGGTCGGCGGGGTCCTACGAGCAGTACTTC
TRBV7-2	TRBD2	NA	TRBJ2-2	CASRLGLAGGQTGELFF	TGTGCCAGCAGACTGGGACTAGCGGGAGGGCAAACCGGGGAGCTGTTTTTT
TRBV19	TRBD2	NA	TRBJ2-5	CASTERGGPLGETQYF	TGTGCCAGTACCGAACGGGGGGGGCCGTTAGGAGAGACCCAGTACTTC
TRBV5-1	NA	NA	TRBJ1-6	CASSLFREISPLHF	TGCGCCAGCAGCTTATTCCGTGAGATTTCACCCCTCCACTTT
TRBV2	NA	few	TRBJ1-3	CASISMARRAF	TGTGCCAGCATATCAATGGCCAGACGGGCTTTT
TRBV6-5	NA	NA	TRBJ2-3	CASSYSGRTDTQYF	TGTGCCAGCAGTTACTCGGGGCGCACAGATACGCAGTATTTT
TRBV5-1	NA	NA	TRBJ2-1	CASSLLGAEEQFF	TGCGCCAGCAGCTTGCTTGGGGCCGAGGAGCAGTTCTTC
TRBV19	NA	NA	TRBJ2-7	CASSPLVGQYEQYF	TGTGCCAGTAGTCCTTTGGTGGGACAATACGAGCAGTACTTC
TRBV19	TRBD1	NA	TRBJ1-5	CASSHQQGNQPQHF	TGTGCCAGTAGTCATCAACAGGGGAATCAGCCCCAGCATTTT
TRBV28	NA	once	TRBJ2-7	CASGQTYSYEQYF	TGTGCCAGCGGCCAGACTTACTCCTACGAGCAGTACTTC
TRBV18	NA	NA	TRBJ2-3	CASSPRGQSSTDTQYF	TGTGCCAGCTCACCACGAGGGCAGTCTAGCACAGATACGCAGTATTTT
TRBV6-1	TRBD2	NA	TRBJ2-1	CASSGLSGRAVFFNNEQFF	TGTGCCAGCAGTGGGCTAAGCGGGAGGGCTGTTTTCTTCAACAATGAGCAGTTCTTC
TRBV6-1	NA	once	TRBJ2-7	CASSEALESLSSYEQYF	TGTGCCAGCAGTGAAGCGCTGGAGAGCCTGAGCTCCTACGAGCAGTACTTC
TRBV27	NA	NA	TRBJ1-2	CASSPKGVPDGYTF	TGTGCCAGCAGTCCAAAAGGGGTTCCGGATGGCTACACCTTC
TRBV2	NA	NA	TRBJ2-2	CASSLILTGELFF	TGTGCCAGCAGTCTGATACTTACCGGGGAGCTGTTTTTT
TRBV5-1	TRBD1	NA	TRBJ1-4	CASSPQGGGEKLFF	TGCGCCAGCAGCCCTCAGGGGGGAGGTGAAAAACTGTTTTTT
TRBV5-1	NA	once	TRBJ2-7	CASPLCPPGLEQYF	TGCGCCTCCCCCTTATGCCCCCCCGGCCTCGAGCAGTACTTC
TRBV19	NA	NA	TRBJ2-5	CASSRTAQETQYF	TGTGCCAGTAGTCGAACGGCCCAAGAGACCCAGTACTTC
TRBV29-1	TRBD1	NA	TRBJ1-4	CSVGQGGEKLFF	TGCAGCGTCGGACAGGGTGGCGAAAAACTGTTTTTT
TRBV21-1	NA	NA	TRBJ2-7	CASSTFIAGVIYEQYF	TGTGCCAGCAGCACCTTTATAGCGGGAGTAATATACGAGCAGTACTTC
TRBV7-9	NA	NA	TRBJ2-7	CASSLTGSHEQYF	TGTGCCAGCAGCTTAACAGGGTCCCACGAGCAGTACTTC
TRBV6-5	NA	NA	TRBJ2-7	CASSYSHSGTYEQYF	TGTGCCAGCAGTTACTCTCACAGCGGTACCTACGAGCAGTACTTC
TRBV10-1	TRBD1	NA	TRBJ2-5	CASSESGTGGSGETQYF	TGCGCCAGCAGTGAGTCGGGGACAGGGGGCAGTGGAGAGACCCAGTACTTC
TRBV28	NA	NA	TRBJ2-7	CASSPKGTKQYF	TGTGCCAGCAGCCCCAAGGGGACAAAGCAGTACTTC
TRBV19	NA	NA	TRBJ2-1	CASSPGSNSYNEQFF	TGTGCCAGTAGCCCAGGGTCCAACTCCTACAATGAGCAGTTCTTC
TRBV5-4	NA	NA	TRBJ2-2	CASSWTVTGELFF	TGTGCCAGCAGCTGGACAGTCACCGGGGAGCTGTTTTTT
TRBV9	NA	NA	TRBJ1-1	CASMPFGGRADTEAFF	TGTGCCAGCATGCCCTTCGGGGGGCGGGCGGACACTGAAGCTTTCTTT
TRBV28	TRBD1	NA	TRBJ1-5	CATGGTVRNQPQHF	TGTGCCACTGGGGGGACAGTCCGCAATCAGCCCCAGCATTTT
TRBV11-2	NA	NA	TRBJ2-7	CASSLTRGPSSYEQYF	TGTGCCAGCAGCTTAACCCGGGGCCCAAGCTCCTACGAGCAGTACTTC
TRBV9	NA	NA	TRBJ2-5	CASSVSGGGRRQETQYF	TGTGCCAGCAGCGTTTCTGGGGGTGGGCGGCGCCAAGAGACCCAGTACTTC
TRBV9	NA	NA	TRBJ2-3	CASSGTTADTQYF	TGTGCCAGCAGCGGAACTACGGCAGATACGCAGTATTTT
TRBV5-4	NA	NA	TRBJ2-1	CASSATGIRDEQFF	TGTGCCAGCAGCGCAACAGGGATTCGCGATGAGCAGTTCTTC
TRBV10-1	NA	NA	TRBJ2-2	CASSESGVGNTGELFF	TGCGCCAGCAGTGAGTCCGGGGTGGGGAACACCGGGGAGCTGTTTTTT
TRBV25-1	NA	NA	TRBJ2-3	CASSEGRFSTDTQYF	TGTGCCAGCAGTGAAGGACGATTTAGCACAGATACGCAGTATTTT
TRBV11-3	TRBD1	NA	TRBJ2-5	CASSPSPDRGQETQYF	TGTGCCAGCAGCCCTAGCCCGGACAGGGGCCAAGAGACCCAGTACTTC
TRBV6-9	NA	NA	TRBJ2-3	CASSYYGSQADTQYF	TGTGCCAGCAGTTATTACGGGTCCCAGGCAGATACGCAGTATTTT
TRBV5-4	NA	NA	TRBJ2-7	CASSFYLMGEQYF	TGTGCCAGCAGCTTTTATCTTATGGGAGAGCAGTACTTC
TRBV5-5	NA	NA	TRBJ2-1	CASSYGTATYNEQFF	TGTGCCAGCAGCTACGGGACGGCAACCTACAATGAGCAGTTCTTC
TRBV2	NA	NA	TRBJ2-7	CASSGEMGDSEQYF	TGTGCCAGCAGTGGAGAAATGGGCGACTCCGAGCAGTACTTC
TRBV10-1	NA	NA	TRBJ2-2	CASSIASNTGELFF	TGCGCCAGCAGTATAGCCTCGAACACCGGGGAGCTGTTTTTT
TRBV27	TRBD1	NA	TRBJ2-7	CASSPGTGWHEQYF	TGTGCCAGCAGTCCTGGGACAGGGTGGCACGAGCAGTACTTC
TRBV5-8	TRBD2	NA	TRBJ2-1	CASSLRGGVTNEQFF	TGTGCCAGCAGCCTCCGGGGAGGGGTGACCAATGAGCAGTTCTTC
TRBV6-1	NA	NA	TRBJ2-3	CASSEARLSTDTQYF	TGTGCCAGCAGTGAAGCTAGATTGTCCACAGATACGCAGTATTTT
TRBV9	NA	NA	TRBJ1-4	CASRPEGGKLFF	TGTGCCAGCCGACCTGAGGGGGGAAAACTGTTTTTT
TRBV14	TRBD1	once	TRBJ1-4	CASSQTGVGEKLFF	TGTGCCAGCAGCCAGACAGGGGTTGGTGAAAAACTGTTTTTT